The sequence of this T cell receptor beta chain was determined in a study of T cell responses to AZD1222 COVID-19 vaccine. Concerning this clone itself: The antigen is unknown.

Germline values: CDR1 SGHVS, CDR2 FNYEAQ. V was cut by 5 bases and J by 3 bases, with 16 bases left in between. This CDR3 is built from 16 residues. Here immunoSEQ multiplex PCR was the method, and the copy in TCRdb shows in-frame clones only, minus some. The data show around 130,000 clones, with just over 85% seen just once and approximately 12% held by the top ten. The study's findings and limits: Repertoires in all cases were sampled only once the peak T cell response had passed. The reported proportion of spike-specific TCRs targeting unmutated variant regions was nearly half.

The sequences come from peripheral blood, collected on day 0 of AZD1222 vaccination. The V gene is TRBV7-6, the J gene TRBJ2-2; either TRBD1 or TRBD2 may fit D (5 bases each). This receptor was obtained from an adult in good health. The CDR3 reads CASSPSGTQYTGELFF. The CDR3 nucleotides read TGTGCCAGCAGCCCCTCCGGGACCCAGTACACCGGGGAGCTGTTTTTT.